This T cell receptor (beta chain) was profiled in a study of control samples from healthy donors and cancer patients. Assay: immunoSEQ multiplex PCR; the TCRdb copy retains only in-frame clones and omits some. The sample contains around 86,000 clones, roughly 90% of which appear only once. This clone was seen a handful of times. Trimming removed 4 bases at V and 4 bases at J, with 17 bases between. CDR3 length: 16 residues. In germline, CDR1 is SGHTS, CDR2 YDEGEE. This chain joins TRBV5-8 and TRBJ2-2; D assignment may be TRBD1 or TRBD2 (5 bases each). Sequencing used PBMCs. This receptor was obtained from a woman aged 60-75 years with head and neck cancer. The CDR3 coding sequence is TGTGCCAGCAGCGAAAGCCAGGGTAGCGCCACCGGGGAGCTGTTTTTT. It translates to CASSESQGSATGELFF.